The rows below give T cell receptor beta chains drawn from one sample of a study of beta chain features in type 1 diabetes. Profiled with immunoSEQ multiplex PCR; TCRdb holds only in-frame clones, not every one. The sample carries around 300,000 clones, around 7.3% recorded once. Sequenced material: central memory CD4+ T cells from blood. The receptors stem from a woman between 18 and 29 years old in good health. CDR3s include the opening cysteine and the closing phenylalanine or tryptophan. D genes are given only for firm matches. Clone size is given for some rows only: seen once, a few or many times, or a class if the clone is expanded.

j_call clone_size d_call v_call cdr3_aa cdr3_nt
TRBJ1-1 . . TRBV7-9 CASSTGTHTEAFF TGTGCCAGCAGCACCGGGACCCACACTGAAGCTTTCTTT
TRBJ2-3 many . TRBV9 CASSVGWDTDTQYF TGTGCCAGCAGCGTAGGCTGGGACACAGATACGCAGTATTTT
TRBJ2-3 few . TRBV11-3 CASSLESRGDTQYF TGTGCCAGCAGCTTAGAGTCCAGGGGAGATACGCAGTATTTT
TRBJ1-6 few . TRBV2 CASTGGSSYNSPLHF TGTGCCAGCACGGGAGGGAGTTCCTATAATTCACCCCTCCACTTT
TRBJ2-6 few TRBD2 TRBV29-1 CSSSGTSGGPTRFVLTF TGCAGCAGCTCGGGGACTAGCGGGGGCCCCACTCGATTCGTCCTGACTTTC
TRBJ2-1 once . TRBV7-3 CASSSPGGGGVNEQFF TGTGCCAGCAGCTCCCCAGGGGGCGGGGGAGTCAATGAGCAGTTCTTC
TRBJ1-2 . . TRBV5-4 CASSLAYGGPNYGYTF TGTGCCAGCAGCTTGGCTTACGGAGGTCCCAACTATGGCTACACCTTC
TRBJ1-2 . TRBD1 TRBV19 CACGTGRDYGYTF TGTGCCTGCGGGACAGGGCGCGATTATGGCTACACCTTC
TRBJ2-3 . . TRBV6-1 CASKPGSVDTQYF TGTGCCAGCAAACCAGGCTCTGTGGATACGCAGTATTTT
TRBJ2-4 . TRBD2 TRBV4-1 CASSQDGGLAARGGNIQYF TGCGCCAGCAGCCAAGATGGAGGACTAGCGGCACGGGGAGGAAACATTCAGTACTTC
TRBJ2-5 . . TRBV7-6 CASSLFGGQETQYF TGTGCCAGCAGCTTATTTGGCGGACAAGAGACCCAGTACTTC
TRBJ2-3 . . TRBV7-2 CASSLDVGTDTQYF TGTGCCAGCAGCCTAGACGTGGGGACAGATACGCAGTATTTT
TRBJ2-3 . TRBD1 TRBV5-6 CASSLWDRDGDTQYF TGTGCCAGCAGCTTGTGGGACAGGGATGGAGATACGCAGTATTTT
TRBJ2-3 . . TRBV6-1 CASSERGQGATDTQYF TGTGCCAGCAGTGAACGGGGGCAGGGTGCGACAGATACGCAGTATTTT
TRBJ2-3 few . TRBV18 CASSPGRGLRTDTQYF TGTGCCAGCTCACCGGGACGGGGCCTACGGACAGATACGCAGTATTTT
TRBJ1-3 . . TRBV9 CASSANLGNTIYF TGTGCCAGCAGCGCCAATTTAGGAAACACCATATATTTT
TRBJ1-4 . TRBD1 TRBV7-2 CASNPTGEGEKLFF TGTGCCAGCAATCCTACAGGGGAAGGAGAAAAACTGTTTTTT
TRBJ2-1 . TRBD2 TRBV27 CASIAGGPSNEQFF TGTGCCAGTATAGCGGGGGGGCCATCCAATGAGCAGTTCTTC
TRBJ1-2 few TRBD1 TRBV6-6 CASSYRTGRGSYGYTF TGTGCCAGCAGTTATAGGACAGGGAGGGGAAGCTATGGCTACACCTTC